This T cell receptor beta chain was recorded in a study of T cell responses to AZD1222 COVID-19 vaccine. Study overall: Pooling was applied to second doses at about 4 or about 12 weeks.

The data were produced by immunoSEQ multiplex PCR, yet TCRdb's version contains in-frame clones alone and is incomplete. The profile covers 90,000 to 120,000 clones, with 89% appearing a single time and approximately 7% taken by the ten largest. CDR3 length: 12 amino acids. V was shortened by 3 bases and J by 5 bases, with 7 bases between the two germline ends. This receptor was identified in an adult in good health. The source material was peripheral blood, sampled on day 0 of AZD1222 vaccination. The chain employs TRBV12-3 or TRBV12-4 and TRBJ1-2; D remains unclear. The DNA of the CDR3 is TGTGCCAGCAGTTTGTTGGATTATGGCTACACCTTC. This encodes CASSLLDYGYTF.